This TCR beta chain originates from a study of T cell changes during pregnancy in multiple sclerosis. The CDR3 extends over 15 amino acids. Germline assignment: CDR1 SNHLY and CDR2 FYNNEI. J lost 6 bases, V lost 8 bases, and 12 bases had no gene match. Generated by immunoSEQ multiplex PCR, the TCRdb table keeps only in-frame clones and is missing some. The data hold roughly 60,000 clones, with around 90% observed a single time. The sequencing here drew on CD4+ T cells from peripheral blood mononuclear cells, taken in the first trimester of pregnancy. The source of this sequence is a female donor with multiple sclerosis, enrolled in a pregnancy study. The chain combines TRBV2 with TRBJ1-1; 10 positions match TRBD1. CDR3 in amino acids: CASRSTGGAWAEAFF. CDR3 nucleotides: TGTGCCAGCCGATCGACAGGGGGCGCATGGGCTGAAGCTTTCTTT.